Given below is one T cell receptor beta chain in context. Its specificity is unknown. Time point: after neoadjuvant nivolumab, at surgical resection. Here immunoSEQ multiplex PCR was the method, and the copy in TCRdb shows in-frame clones only, minus some. The data hold 25,000 to 40,000 clones, with about 80% observed a single time. The data are from a study of neoadjuvant anti-PD-1 for oral cavity cancer. Regarding the study as a whole: Each response group had just a few patients in TCR analyses.

The CDR3 is made up of 13 amino acids. The germline V gene has CDR1 SGHDT and CDR2 YYEEEE. Trimming took 3 bases from V and 5 from J; bases not matched to a gene: 2. V and J are TRBV5-6 and TRBJ1-2, with 9 bases identical to TRBD1. The sequence was collected from a person between 40 and 79 years old with oral cavity squamous cell carcinoma. Sequences were derived from PBMCs, sampled after nivolumab (anti-PD-1) treatment. The CDR3 loop is CASSWGTGYGYTF. The CDR3 DNA reads TGTGCCAGCAGCTGGGGGACAGGGTATGGCTACACCTTC.